This note documents a single T cell receptor beta chain sequence. The target antigen is unknown. This record comes from a study of T cells after yellow fever vaccination. The study, taken as a whole, reports: Among all clonotypes, a small share was observed in both CD4 and CD8 compartments.

Using its own MiXCR run on the 5' RACE reads, TCRdb lists one record per CDR3 protein. The sample gives about 630,000 distinct CDR3 sequences, 12% of which show up once; 15% is in the top ten. This CDR3 region has 13 residues. Trimming shortened V by 5 bases and J by 8 bases, and 13 bases separated the two germline ends. In germline, CDR1 is LNHDA, CDR2 SQIVND (reference sequence). The chain employs TRBV19 and TRBJ2-1; D may be TRBD2 (6 bases). The source is a man aged 30 to 45 who received the YFV17D yellow fever vaccine. This material consisted of PBMCs, taken on the day of the yellow fever booster vaccination. The CDR3 sequence is CASSARLVHEQFF. CDR3 bases: TGTGCCAGTAGTGCTCGACTAGTCCATGAGCAGTTCTTC.